Reported below is one T cell receptor beta chain. The method was immunoSEQ multiplex PCR; TCRdb's version includes in-frame clones alone and lacks a portion of them. The repertoire holds 50,000 to 75,000 clones, with about nine tenths as singletons. The data derive from a study of PD-1 blockade in mismatch repair-deficient tumors. A few pembrolizumab responders had their TCRs sequenced. Germline V gives CDR1 SGHAT, CDR2 FQNNGV. This CDR3 contains 17 residues. Trimming at V came to 1 base and at J to 5 bases, leaving 12 bases not matched to a gene. The receptor comes from an adult with mismatch repair-deficient cancer. The source material was peripheral blood, sampled 52 weeks after starting pembrolizumab. The genes are TRBV11-2 and TRBJ2-3, with 7 bases matching TRBD1. Here the CDR3 DNA reads TGTGCCAGCAGCTTAGGTATACAGGGGATTAGGGAAGATACGCAGTATTTT. Its protein product is CASSLGIQGIREDTQYF.